This entry lists 20 T cell receptor beta chains sequenced from one sample in a study of T-cell reconstitution after alpha-beta-depleted transplantation in children. Preparing the TCRbeta library involved the use of unique molecular identifiers. MiXCR, run by TCRdb on the PCR reads, gives a single entry per CDR3 protein. The data contain approximately 640,000 distinct CDR3 sequences, about 15% of them singletons. Specimen: PBMCs from the stem cell graft donor, collected from the stem cell graft. The receptors shown here come from a human donor who donated a stem cell graft to a child with acute myeloid leukemia.

This clonotype has more than one count but fewer than ten. The chain combines TRBV20-1 with TRBJ1-2; D gene uncertain. Deletions cut 4 bases from V and 2 bases from J, with 17 bases between. CDR1 is DFQATT and CDR2 is SNEGSKA in the germline V gene (reference sequence). The CDR3 is 15 amino acids. The CDR3 here is CSATKGSTANYGYTF. CDR3 DNA sequence: TGCAGTGCTACCAAGGGTTCCACGGCCAACTATGGCTACACCTTC.

The rearrangement uses TRBV9 and TRBJ2-7, with TRBD2 matching over 8 bases. Germline CDR1 SGDLS, CDR2 YYNGEE. V shed 3 bases, J shed 2 bases, and the junction held 4 bases outside the gene matches. The CDR3 is 14 residues long. CDR3 DNA: TGTGCCAGCAGCGAAACTAGCGGTCCCTACGAGCAGTACTTC. It codes for CASSETSGPYEQYF. Combining the CDR3 with reference TRBV9 and TRBJ2-7 gives the whole variable domain DSGVTQTPKHLITATGQRVTLRCSPRSGDLSVYWYQQSLDQGLQFLIQYYNGEERAKGNILERFSAQQFPDLHSELNLSSLELGDSALYFCASSETSGPYEQYFGPGTRLTVT.

The rearrangement joins TRBV3-1 to TRBJ2-1; tentatively, D is TRBD2 (5 bases). With 0 bases removed from V and 8 bases from J, the gap between germline ends came to 8 bases. The germline gives CDR1 LGHDT, CDR2 YNNKEL (reference sequence). The CDR3 spans 13 residues. CDR3 nucleotides: TGTGCCAGCAGCCAAGACGCGGGCGATGAGCAGTTCTTC. Translated, it gives CASSQDAGDEQFF.

The chain recombines TRBV20-1 with TRBJ2-3, with TRBD2 identical over 8 bases. With V trimmed by 0 bases and J by 5 bases, 1 base remained unmatched. Germline CDR1 DFQATT, CDR2 SNEGSKA (reference sequence). CDR3 length: 13 amino acids. The CDR3 nucleotides read TGCAGTGCTAGAGATACTAGCGGAGATACGCAGTATTTT. Translation gives CSARDTSGDTQYF.

This clonotype has a handful of counts. V gene TRBV6-1 combines with J gene TRBJ2-1, with unresolved D. V was shortened by 2 bases and J by 13 bases, with 6 bases between the two germline ends. The CDR3 extends over 10 amino acids. From germline, CDR1 is MNHNS and CDR2 SASEGT. The CDR3 DNA reads TGTGCCAGCAGTGAACAGCTTCAGTTCTTC. Translating it yields CASSEQLQFF.

The rearrangement links TRBV15 to TRBJ2-1, with unresolved D. The CDR3 runs to 13 residues. V lost 0 bases and J lost 5, with 5 bases in between. From germline, CDR1 is LNHNV and CDR2 YYDKDF (reference sequence). This CDR3 reads CATSREQHNEQFF. CDR3 bases: TGTGCCACCAGCAGAGAACAGCACAATGAGCAGTTCTTC.

In this sample, this clonotype turned up a few times. The rearrangement joins TRBV20-1 to TRBJ2-1; either TRBD1 or TRBD2 may fit D (5 bases each). V was trimmed by 5 bases and J by 2 bases, leaving 16 bases between them. CDR1 is DFQATT, CDR2 SNEGSKA, per germline (reference sequence). The CDR3 consists of 15 residues. CDR3 region: CSASDIGTTYNEQFF. CDR3 bases: TGCAGTGCTTCCGATATCGGGACCACCTACAATGAGCAGTTCTTC.

Ten or more counts support this clonotype. The chain joins TRBV7-9 to TRBJ2-5, with D hard to call. V was cut by 1 base and J by 4 bases, with 13 bases left in between. The CDR3 is made up of 15 amino acids. CDR1 and CDR2 from the germline V gene are SEHNR and FQNEAQ (reference sequence). CDR3 sequence: CASSLGGPMAETQYF. CDR3 bases: TGTGCCAGCAGCTTAGGAGGCCCCATGGCAGAGACCCAGTACTTC.

This CDR3 reads CSARDRNFYEQYF. The CDR3 DNA sequence: TGCAGTGCTAGAGATCGGAACTTCTACGAGCAGTACTTC. V usage is TRBV20-1 and J usage is TRBJ2-7, with D uncertain. Germline values: CDR1 DFQATT, CDR2 SNEGSKA (reference sequence). This CDR3 spans 13 amino acids. The germline V and J ends were trimmed by 0 bases and 3 bases, with 9 bases remaining between them.

The CDR3 DNA follows: TGCGCCAGCAGCCGCCAACAGGGCCAGAACACCGGGGAGCTGTTTTTT. It specifies CASSRQQGQNTGELFF. The chain uses TRBV5-1 and TRBJ2-2; possibly TRBD1 for D (6 bases). Deletions cut 4 bases from V and 1 base from J, with 14 bases between. The V gene's germline CDR1 is SGHRS and CDR2 YFSETQ. CDR3 size: 16 residues.

The chain joins TRBV28 to TRBJ2-5, with D possibly being TRBD2 (6 bases). Trimming removed 6 bases at V and 3 bases at J, with 17 bases between. The CDR3 spans 15 residues. Germline V lookup: CDR1 MDHEN, CDR2 SYDVKM. CDR3 loop: CASSLPGLGKETQYF. In DNA, the CDR3 is TGTGCCAGCAGCCTCCCGGGACTGGGAAAAGAGACCCAGTACTTC. Full variable domain (rest looked up from reference TRBV28 and TRBJ2-5): DVKVTQSSRYLVKRTGEKVFLECVQDMDHENMFWYRQDPGLGLRLIYFSYDVKMKEKGDIPEGYSVSREKKERFSLILESASTNQTSMYLCASSLPGLGKETQYFGPGTRLLVL.

The CDR3 protein is CASSDQGLGSYNEQFF. The CDR3 coding sequence is TGCGCCAGCAGCGACCAGGGACTGGGCTCCTACAATGAGCAGTTCTTC. The V gene is TRBV5-1, the J gene TRBJ2-1; the D gene is possibly TRBD2 (6 bases). The germline CDR1 and CDR2 sequences are SGHRS and YFSETQ. Trimming removed 4 bases at V and 0 bases at J, with 14 bases between. The CDR3 runs 16 residues.

This clonotype has ten or more counts. The chain joins TRBV20-1 to TRBJ1-1; D unresolved. CDR1 is DFQATT and CDR2 is SNEGSKA in the germline V gene (reference sequence). Trimming stripped 7 bases from V and 0 bases from J, with 6 bases between. The CDR3 is made up of 11 amino acids. CDR3 in DNA: TGCAGTGGGTACCTGAACACTGAAGCTTTCTTT. Translating gives CSGYLNTEAFF.

This chain connects TRBV20-1 to TRBJ2-1; 10 bases map to TRBD2. With 5 bases clipped from V and 6 bases from J, the junction kept 4 bases outside the gene matches. There are 13 residues in the CDR3. Per the germline V gene, CDR1 is DFQATT and CDR2 is SNEGSKA (reference sequence). DNA of the CDR3: TGCAGTGCTTCGAGCGGGGGGGTCAATGAGCAGTTCTTC. Encoded protein: CSASSGGVNEQFF.

CDR3 protein: CASGLRQGSSYNEQFF. The CDR3 DNA reads as TGTGCTAGTGGTCTCCGACAGGGGAGCTCCTACAATGAGCAGTTCTTC. The chain uses TRBV12-5 and TRBJ2-1, with 8 bases identical to TRBD1. Germline V lookup: CDR1 LGHNT, CDR2 FRNRAP. The trim removed 5 bases at V and 0 bases at J, leaving 6 bases unmatched. The CDR3 has 16 residues.

This clonotype has a handful of counts. This chain links TRBV20-1 with TRBJ2-5, with 7 bases matching TRBD1. With V trimmed by 5 bases and J by 2 bases, 11 bases remained unmatched. CDR1 and CDR2 (germline): DFQATT, SNEGSKA (reference sequence). This CDR3 spans 15 amino acids. Here the CDR3 DNA reads TGCAGTGCTGCTAATATGCAGGACAGGCAAGAGACCCAGTACTTC. It codes for CSAANMQDRQETQYF.

This clonotype was seen a handful of times. The chain has TRBV5-1 and TRBJ2-7; the D gene could be TRBD1 or TRBD2 (5 bases each). The germline V gene encodes CDR1 SGHRS and CDR2 YFSETQ. The ends were cut back, 4 bases at V and 6 bases at J, with 20 bases in the middle. The CDR3 sequence is 15 residues long. CDR3 DNA: TGCGCCAGCAGCACCCTCACCGGGACCCCGGGCGAGCAGTACTTC. It encodes CASSTLTGTPGEQYF.

The rearrangement links TRBV5-1 to TRBJ1-6; 7 positions match TRBD1. Germline lookup yields CDR1 SGHRS and CDR2 YFSETQ. There are 16 residues in the CDR3. V gave up 6 bases and J gave up 0 bases; unmatched junction bases: 6. The chain's CDR3 is CASIIRGSSYNSPLHF. As DNA, the CDR3 is TGCGCCAGCATCATCAGGGGGAGCTCCTATAATTCACCCCTCCACTTT.

This clonotype has a count of ten or more. CDR3 sequence (DNA): TGTGCCAGCAGTTACTCGGGACAACTCATGAACACTGAAGCTTTCTTT. The encoded protein is CASSYSGQLMNTEAFF. The V call is TRBV6-5, the J call TRBJ1-1; TRBD1 might be the D (6 bases). Germline lookup yields CDR1 MNHEY and CDR2 SVGAGI. The CDR3 contains 16 residues. The V and J ends lost 0 bases and 0 bases respectively, with 11 bases between them.

This clonotype was seen at least ten times. V gene TRBV5-1 combines with J gene TRBJ1-1; D is unclear. Germline V lookup: CDR1 SGHRS, CDR2 YFSETQ. V lost 7 bases to trimming and J lost 1 base, with 17 bases between them. The CDR3 has 15 residues. DNA for the CDR3: TGCGCCAGCCGATTCGGATACACCCAGAACACTGAAGCTTTCTTT. This translates into CASRFGYTQNTEAFF.